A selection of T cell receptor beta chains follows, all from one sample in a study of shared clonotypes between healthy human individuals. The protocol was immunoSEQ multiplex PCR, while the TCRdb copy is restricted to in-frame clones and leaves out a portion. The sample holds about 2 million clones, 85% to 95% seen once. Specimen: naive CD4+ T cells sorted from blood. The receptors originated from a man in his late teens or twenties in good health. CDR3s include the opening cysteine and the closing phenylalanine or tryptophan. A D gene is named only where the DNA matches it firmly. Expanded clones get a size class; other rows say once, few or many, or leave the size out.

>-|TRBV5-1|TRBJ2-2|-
CASSLELLNTGELFF
TGCGCCAGCAGCTTGGAACTCTTGAACACCGGGGAGCTGTTTTTT
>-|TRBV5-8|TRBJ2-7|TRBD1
CASSQRTGNSEQYF
TGTGCCAGCAGCCAACGGACAGGGAACAGCGAGCAGTACTTC
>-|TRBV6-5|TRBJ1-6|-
CASALLRQENSPLHF
TGTGCCAGCGCCCTGCTCCGGCAGGAAAATTCACCCCTCCACTTT
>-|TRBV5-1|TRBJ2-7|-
CASSLGATPNEQYF
TGCGCCAGCAGCTTGGGGGCCACTCCCAACGAGCAGTACTTC
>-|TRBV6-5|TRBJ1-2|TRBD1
CASVVWDRGNYGYTF
TGTGCCAGCGTGGTGTGGGACAGGGGAAACTATGGCTACACCTTC
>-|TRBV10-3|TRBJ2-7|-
CAISQDGSYEQYF
TGTGCCATCAGCCAGGACGGATCCTACGAGCAGTACTTC
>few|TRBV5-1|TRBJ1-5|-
CASSLGGYSNQPQHF
TGCGCCAGCAGCTTGGGCGGGTATAGCAATCAGCCCCAGCATTTT
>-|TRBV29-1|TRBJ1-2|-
CSVEFPGQAYGYTF
TGCAGCGTTGAATTTCCAGGTCAGGCCTATGGCTACACCTTC
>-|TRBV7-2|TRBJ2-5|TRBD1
CASSLGAGTGKGETQYF
TGTGCCAGCAGCTTAGGGGCCGGGACAGGCAAAGGAGAGACCCAGTACTTC
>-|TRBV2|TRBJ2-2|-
CASSPRRYTGELFF
TGTGCCAGCAGCCCCCGGCGGTACACCGGGGAGCTGTTTTTT
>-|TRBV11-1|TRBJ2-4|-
CASSLSGVAKNIQYF
TGTGCCAGCAGCTTGTCCGGAGTAGCCAAAAACATTCAGTACTTC
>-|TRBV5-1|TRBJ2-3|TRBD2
CASSSLSGGEDTQYF
TGCGCCAGCAGCTCCCTTAGCGGGGGGGAAGATACGCAGTATTTT
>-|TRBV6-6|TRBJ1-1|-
CASSPGPWDTEAFF
TGTGCCAGCAGTCCAGGGCCCTGGGACACTGAAGCTTTCTTT
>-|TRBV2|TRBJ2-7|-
CASSDSGPGEQYF
TGTGCCAGCAGTGATTCGGGGCCGGGCGAGCAGTACTTC
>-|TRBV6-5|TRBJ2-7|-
CASSYSRAYEQYF
TGTGCCAGCAGTTACAGCCGGGCTTACGAGCAGTACTTC
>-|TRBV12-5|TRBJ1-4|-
CASGGPPGLKLFF
TGTGCTAGTGGAGGGCCCCCAGGATTAAAACTGTTTTTT
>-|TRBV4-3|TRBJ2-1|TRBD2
CASSQGELAGYNEQFF
TGCGCCAGCAGCCAAGGGGAACTAGCGGGGTACAATGAGCAGTTCTTC
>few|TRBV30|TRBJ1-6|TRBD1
CAWRDRVDSPLHF
TGTGCCTGGAGGGACAGGGTAGATTCACCCCTCCACTTT
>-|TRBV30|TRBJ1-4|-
CAAREGNEKLFF
TGTGCCGCGAGGGAGGGTAATGAAAAACTGTTTTTT
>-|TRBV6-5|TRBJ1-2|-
CASSYSSGTNYGYTF
TGTGCCAGCAGTTACTCATCCGGGACCAACTATGGCTACACCTTC
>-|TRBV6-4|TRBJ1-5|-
CASSDYGTFVGNQPQHF
TGTGCCAGCAGTGACTATGGGACCTTTGTCGGCAATCAGCCCCAGCATTTT
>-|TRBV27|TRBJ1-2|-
CASSLSQGRGGYTF
TGTGCCAGCAGTTTAAGCCAGGGGCGTGGTGGCTACACCTTC